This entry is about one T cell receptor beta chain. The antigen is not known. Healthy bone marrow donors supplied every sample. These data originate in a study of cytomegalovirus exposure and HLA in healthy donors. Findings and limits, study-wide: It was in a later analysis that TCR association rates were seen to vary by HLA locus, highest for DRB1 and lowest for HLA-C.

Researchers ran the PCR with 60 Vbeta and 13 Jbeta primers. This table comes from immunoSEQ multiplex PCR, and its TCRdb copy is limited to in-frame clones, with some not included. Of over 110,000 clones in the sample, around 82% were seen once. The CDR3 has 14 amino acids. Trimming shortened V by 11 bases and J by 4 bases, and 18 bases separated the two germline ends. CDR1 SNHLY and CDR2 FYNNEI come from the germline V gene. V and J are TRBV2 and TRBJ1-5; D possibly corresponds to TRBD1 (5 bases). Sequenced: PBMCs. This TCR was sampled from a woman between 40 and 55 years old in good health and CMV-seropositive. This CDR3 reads CASLKQGGNQPQHF. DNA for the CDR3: TGTGCCTCCCTTAAGCAGGGCGGAAATCAGCCCCAGCATTTT. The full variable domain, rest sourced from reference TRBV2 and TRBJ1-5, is EPEVTQTPSHQVTQMGQEVILRCVPISNHLYFYWYRQILGQKVEFLVSFYNNEISEKSEIFDDQFSVERPDGSNFTLKIRSTKLEDSAMYFCASLKQGGNQPQHFGDGTRLSIL.